Presented here are 25 T cell receptor beta chains from one specimen sequenced in a study of blood T cell repertoires in COVID-19. Method: immunoSEQ multiplex PCR; TCRdb's copy keeps in-frame clones and lacks some. The table includes some 85,000 clones, about 76% detected once. The sequenced sample was peripheral blood. These TCRs come from a woman aged 80 or older with active or convalescent COVID-19.

The chain links TRBV5-1 to TRBJ1-2; D remains ambiguous. Deletions cut 0 bases from V and 0 bases from J, with 6 bases between. Germline CDR1 is SGHRS and CDR2 is YFSETQ. This CDR3 contains 14 residues. CDR3 nucleotide sequence: TGCGCCAGCAGCTTGGTAGTCGCTAACTATGGCTACACCTTC. Translation: CASSLVVANYGYTF.

This rearrangement joins TRBV6-6 to TRBJ1-2, with 8 positions matching TRBD1. Unmatched junction bases numbered 14, after V lost 5 bases and J lost 3 bases. Germline V gene data show CDR1 as MNHNY and CDR2 as SVGAGI (reference sequence). This CDR3 has 17 residues. The CDR3 spells CASSPPGTGLQYYGYTF. For the CDR3, the DNA is TGTGCCAGCAGTCCCCCCGGGACAGGACTCCAATACTATGGCTACACCTTC.

V usage is TRBV6-1 and J usage is TRBJ2-7, with a weak D call TRBD2 (6 bases). V lost 2 bases to trimming and J lost 0 bases, with 8 bases between them. Germline-derived CDR1 and CDR2 are MNHNS and SASEGT. CDR3 length equals 14 residues. The CDR3 DNA reads as TGTGCCAGCAGTGAACACGGGGGCTCCTACGAGCAGTACTTC. This sequence encodes CASSEHGGSYEQYF.

The chain joins TRBV27 to TRBJ2-7; possibly TRBD2 for D (6 bases). V was shortened by 4 bases and J by 0 bases, with 19 bases between the two germline ends. The CDR3 totals 17 residues. In germline, CDR1 is MNHEY, CDR2 SMNVEV (reference sequence). CDR3 sequence reads: CASSSRRPGLTSYEQYF. The DNA for the CDR3 is TGTGCCAGCAGTTCACGTAGACCGGGACTCACCTCCTACGAGCAGTACTTC.

This chain uses TRBV5-4 with TRBJ2-2, with TRBD1 matching 7 bases. Per the germline V gene, CDR1 is SGHNT and CDR2 is YYREEE (reference sequence). V was clipped by 3 bases and J by 2 bases; unmatched bases: 4. This CDR3 comprises 15 residues. CDR3 in amino acids: CASSSGTVNTGELFF. In DNA form, the CDR3 reads TGTGCCAGCAGCTCGGGGACAGTTAACACCGGGGAGCTGTTTTTT.

The V and J genes are TRBV28 and TRBJ2-4; D perhaps matches TRBD2 (5 bases). The CDR3 loop spans 14 amino acids. Trimming stripped 6 bases from V and 4 bases from J, with 13 bases between. CDR1 and CDR2 from the germline V gene are MDHEN and SYDVKM. The CDR3 DNA sequence: TGTGCCAGCAGCTCAAGACGGGGAAAAAACATTCAGTACTTC. As protein: CASSSRRGKNIQYF.

The chain employs TRBV4-3 and TRBJ1-2; TRBD1 is a possible D gene (6 bases). This CDR3 has 17 amino acids. The V gene lost 4 bases and the J gene lost 5 bases, with 23 bases spanning the gap. The germline V gene encodes CDR1 LGHNA and CDR2 YSLEER. The CDR3 bases are TGCGCCAGCAGCCGGTCGCTATGGGACATCAAAGTTTATGGCTACACCTTC. Its translation is CASSRSLWDIKVYGYTF.

The rearrangement links TRBV9 to TRBJ1-2; the D is unclear. Germline-derived CDR1 and CDR2 are SGDLS and YYNGEE. Trimming stripped 4 bases from V and 8 bases from J, with 12 bases between. This CDR3 contains 12 residues. The CDR3 spells CASSLQHMGYTF. DNA of the CDR3: TGTGCCAGCAGCCTCCAACATATGGGCTACACCTTC.

This clone was observed a handful of times. The chain has TRBV7-2 and TRBJ1-3, with TRBD1 matching over 9 bases. This CDR3 spans 19 amino acids. Per germline, CDR1 SGHTA and CDR2 FQGNSA. Germline trimming cut 4 bases from V and 0 bases from J; bases unmatched to any gene: 13. CDR3 region: CASSSYGTGNLGSGNTIYF. Written as DNA, the CDR3 is TGTGCCAGCAGCTCGTATGGGACAGGGAATTTGGGCTCTGGAAACACCATATATTTT.

This clone occurred once. The J gene is TRBJ1-4, the V gene TRBV4-1; D is possibly TRBD1 (5 bases). The V gene's germline CDR1 is MGHRA and CDR2 YSYEKL. This CDR3 comprises 18 residues. V was trimmed by 4 bases and J by 1 base, leaving 19 bases between them. CDR3 sequence (DNA): TGCGCCAGCAGCCGTTATTCCGACGGGGGGGGAACTAATGAAAAACTGTTTTTT. Residues: CASSRYSDGGGTNEKLFF.

Note on this clone: This sample includes further DNA sequences coding for the same CDR3. Here the CDR3 reads CASSLAGVNTEAFF. The CDR3 bases are TGTGCCAGCAGCTTGGCAGGGGTGAACACTGAAGCTTTCTTT. This rearrangement joins TRBV7-2 to TRBJ1-1; tentative D call: TRBD1 (6 bases). Germline CDR1 reads SGHTA; CDR2 reads FQGNSA. Trimming cost V 3 bases and J 0 bases, with 8 bases left between them. The CDR3 is 14 residues long. Looking up the rest from reference TRBV7-2 and TRBJ1-1 gives the full variable domain: GAGVSQSPSNKVTEKGKDVELRCDPISGHTALYWYRQSLGQGLEFLIYFQGNSAPDKSGLPSDRFSAERTGGSVSTLTIQRTQQEDSAVYLCASSLAGVNTEAFFGQGTRLTVV.

The chain has TRBV7-8 and TRBJ2-3; 10 bases fit TRBD2. There are 16 residues in the CDR3. Germline CDR1 SGHVS, CDR2 FQNEAQ. V shed 1 base, J shed 5 bases, and the junction held 6 bases outside the gene matches. The CDR3 DNA is TGTGCCAGCAGCTTAGTGAGCGGGGGGGCTAAAGATACGCAGTATTTT. It codes for CASSLVSGGAKDTQYF.

This chain links TRBV6-2 or TRBV6-3 with TRBJ2-1; 11 bases are shared with TRBD1. Looked up from germline, CDR1 is MNHEY and CDR2 is SVGEGT. The CDR3 loop spans 17 amino acids. V shed 4 bases, J shed 4 bases, and the junction held 9 bases outside the gene matches. The CDR3, as DNA: TGTGCCAGCAGTTTCCACCGGGACAGGGGGTCATACAATGAGCAGTTCTTC. Protein sequence: CASSFHRDRGSYNEQFF.

The genes are TRBV10-3 and TRBJ2-5; TRBD1 agrees at 10 bases. Looked up from germline, CDR1 is ENHRY and CDR2 is SYGVKD. V shed 6 bases and J 5 bases; nucleotides not matched to a gene: 6. CDR3 length equals 14 residues. CDR3 sequence (DNA): TGTGCCATCAGGAAGACAGGGGGCGATGAGACCCAGTACTTC. Amino acid sequence: CAIRKTGGDETQYF.

The chain recombines TRBV7-2 with TRBJ2-1; 8 nucleotides align to TRBD2. Germline V gene data show CDR1 as SGHTA and CDR2 as FQGNSA. Trimming at V came to 4 bases and at J to 8 bases, leaving 7 bases not matched to a gene. This CDR3 has 14 amino acids. CDR3 sequence reads: CASSSGTRFYEQFF. In nucleotides, the CDR3 is TGTGCCAGCAGCTCGGGGACTAGATTCTATGAGCAGTTCTTC.

This rearrangement joins TRBV7-2 to TRBJ2-7, with no clear D. V lost 2 bases and J 2 bases, leaving 7 bases between the germline ends. The CDR3 totals 13 residues. The germline gives CDR1 SGHTA, CDR2 FQGNSA. The CDR3 sequence is CASSLSVTYEQYF. As DNA, the CDR3 is TGTGCCAGCAGCTTATCTGTTACCTACGAGCAGTACTTC.

The rearrangement joins TRBV30 to TRBJ1-5; D unclear. The CDR3 length is 13 residues. V lost 2 bases, J lost 7 bases, and 12 bases lay in between. Germline V lookup: CDR1 GTSNPN, CDR2 SVGIG (reference sequence). The CDR3 reads CAWSTSSQQPQHF. The DNA for the CDR3 is TGTGCCTGGAGTACATCTTCCCAGCAGCCCCAGCATTTT. The variable domain in full, with the rest retrieved from reference TRBV30 and TRBJ1-5, is SQTIHQWPATLVQPVGSPLSLECTVEGTSNPNLYWYRQAAGRGLQLLFYSVGIGQISSEVPQNLSASRPQDRQFILSSKKLLLSDSGFYLCAWSTSSQQPQHFGDGTRLSIL.

The J gene is TRBJ2-3, the V gene TRBV7-2; 8 bases line up with TRBD2. The CDR3 runs to 14 residues. J lost 5 bases, V lost 6 bases, and 7 bases had no gene match. CDR1 and CDR2 (germline): SGHTA, FQGNSA. The CDR3, as DNA: TGTGCCAGCAGGAGGCGGGGGGCCTTAGATACGCAGTATTTT. It codes for CASRRRGALDTQYF.

The V gene is TRBV7-9, the J gene TRBJ2-7, with D hard to call. Germline loops: CDR1 SEHNR, CDR2 FQNEAQ (reference sequence). This CDR3 is built from 13 residues. V lost 3 bases, J lost 0 bases, and 6 bases lay in between. CDR3 nucleotides: TGTGCCAGCAGCTTCTCCCCCTCCTACGAGCAGTACTTC. Translated: CASSFSPSYEQYF.

CDR3 protein: CASSLRGLGTGELFF. CDR3 in DNA: TGTGCCAGCAGCTTAAGGGGGCTCGGCACCGGGGAGCTGTTTTTT. This chain joins TRBV11-2 and TRBJ2-2, with 7 bases lining up with TRBD1. Germline V gene data show CDR1 as SGHAT and CDR2 as FQNNGV. The CDR3 is 15 amino acids. V was clipped by 2 bases and J by 4 bases; unmatched bases: 4. The complete variable domain, with remaining parts taken from reference TRBV11-2 and TRBJ2-2, reads EAGVAQSPRYKIIEKRQSVAFWCNPISGHATLYWYQQILGQGPKLLIQFQNNGVVDDSQLPKDRFSAERLKGVDSTLKIQPAKLEDSAVYLCASSLRGLGTGELFFGEGSRLTVL.

This rearrangement joins TRBV7-2 to TRBJ2-5; 10 bases are a match to TRBD1. The CDR3 contains 16 residues. Per the germline V gene, CDR1 is SGHTA and CDR2 is FQGNSA. V was pared by 6 bases and J by 3 bases, with 10 bases of the junction left unmatched. CDR3 coding DNA: TGTGCCAGCAGGTTAAACGGGACAGGGGTTGAAGAGACCCAGTACTTC. Translated, it gives CASRLNGTGVEETQYF.

The chain joins TRBV19 to TRBJ1-4; D is unclear. The CDR3 consists of 15 residues. V shed 3 bases and J shed 8 bases, with 16 bases lying between them. Per the germline V gene, CDR1 is LNHDA and CDR2 is SQIVND (reference sequence). The CDR3 is CASSIIGGDGEKLFF. Here the CDR3 DNA reads TGTGCCAGTAGTATCATCGGAGGTGACGGGGAAAAACTGTTTTTT.

This clone was observed a few times. The chain couples TRBV19 to TRBJ1-3; no firm D call. Trimming removed 1 base at V and 4 bases at J, with 11 bases between. CDR1 and CDR2 from the germline V gene are LNHDA and SQIVND (reference sequence). This CDR3 has 15 amino acids. This CDR3 is CASSIGSGFGNTIYF. CDR3 coding DNA: TGTGCCAGTAGTATAGGGTCGGGGTTCGGAAACACCATATATTTT.

This rearrangement joins TRBV4-3 to TRBJ2-3; 8 bases are a match to TRBD2. Per the germline V gene, CDR1 is LGHNA and CDR2 is YSLEER. Germline trimming cut 0 bases from V and 4 bases from J; bases unmatched to any gene: 12. The CDR3 covers 18 residues. The CDR3 nucleotides read TGCGCCAGCAGCCAAGATGTGGGGGCGGGGGGAAGTCCAGATACGCAGTATTTT. As protein: CASSQDVGAGGSPDTQYF.

CDR3 sequence reads: CASSGDRGSGAFF. The CDR3 DNA is TGTGCCAGCTCCGGGGACAGGGGGAGTGGAGCTTTCTTT. The genes are TRBV18 and TRBJ1-1, with TRBD1 identical over 11 bases. This CDR3 is 13 amino acids long. CDR1 is KGHSH and CDR2 is LQKENI in the germline V gene. With 6 bases clipped from V and 10 bases from J, the junction kept 7 bases outside the gene matches. The complete variable domain, with remaining parts taken from reference TRBV18 and TRBJ1-1, reads NAGVMQNPRHLVRRRGQEARLRCSPMKGHSHVYWYRQLPEEGLKFMVYLQKENIIDESGMPKERFSAEFPKEGPSILRIQQVVRGDSAAYFCASSGDRGSGAFFGQGTRLTVV.